Described below is a single TCR beta chain sequence and its context. Its antigen is currently unknown. This entry is derived from a study of cytomegalovirus exposure and HLA in healthy donors. Vbeta (60) and Jbeta (13) primers were used in the PCR. Here immunoSEQ multiplex PCR was the method, and the copy in TCRdb shows in-frame clones only, minus some. The sample lists 140,000 to 150,000 clones; approximately 91% were seen once. Donors sampled were nominally healthy, though unrecorded immune exposures were likely. Study-level findings and limits: There were several of the most significant clusters that appeared linked to common viral pathogens in a later analysis. A cluster of highly shared sequence variants was likely a sequencing artifact. Donors were assumed by presence/absence analyses to have roughly uniform sequencing depth.

Germline CDR1 reads SGHTS; CDR2 reads YDEGEE. The CDR3 is made up of 14 amino acids. Germline trimming cut 2 bases from V and 2 bases from J; bases unmatched to any gene: 3. The V and J genes are TRBV5-8 and TRBJ1-2, with TRBD1 identical over 7 bases. The receptor was isolated from a woman aged 40-49 years in good health and CMV-seronegative. Sequenced: PBMCs. Here the CDR3 DNA reads TGTGCCAGCAGCTTAAAACAGGGGAACTATGGCTACACCTTC. It yields the protein CASSLKQGNYGYTF. Looking up the rest from reference TRBV5-8 and TRBJ1-2 gives the full variable domain: EAGVTQSPTHLIKTRGQQATLRCSPISGHTSVYWYQQALGLGLQFLLWYDEGEERNRGNFPPRFSGRQFPNYSSELNVNALELEDSALYLCASSLKQGNYGYTFGSGTRLTVV.